This T cell receptor beta chain was recovered during a study of immune characterization of retroperitoneal liposarcoma. The V end was cut by 2 bases, the J end by 1 base, with 8 bases between. Germline V lookup: CDR1 SGHTA, CDR2 FQGNSA. The CDR3 loop spans 14 amino acids. This clonotype was picked up many times. TCRdb passed the PCR reads through MiXCR, listing each CDR3 protein once. The table shows approximately 11,000 distinct CDR3 sequences, with roughly 28% occurring only once. V usage is TRBV7-2 and J usage is TRBJ2-5; possible D gene TRBD1, 6 bases. Sequences were obtained from blood. This clonotype was sampled from a male donor with retroperitoneal liposarcoma. CDR3 coding DNA: TGTGCCAGCAGCTTAACAGGGCCCCAAGAGACCCAGTACTTC. Amino acid sequence: CASSLTGPQETQYF.